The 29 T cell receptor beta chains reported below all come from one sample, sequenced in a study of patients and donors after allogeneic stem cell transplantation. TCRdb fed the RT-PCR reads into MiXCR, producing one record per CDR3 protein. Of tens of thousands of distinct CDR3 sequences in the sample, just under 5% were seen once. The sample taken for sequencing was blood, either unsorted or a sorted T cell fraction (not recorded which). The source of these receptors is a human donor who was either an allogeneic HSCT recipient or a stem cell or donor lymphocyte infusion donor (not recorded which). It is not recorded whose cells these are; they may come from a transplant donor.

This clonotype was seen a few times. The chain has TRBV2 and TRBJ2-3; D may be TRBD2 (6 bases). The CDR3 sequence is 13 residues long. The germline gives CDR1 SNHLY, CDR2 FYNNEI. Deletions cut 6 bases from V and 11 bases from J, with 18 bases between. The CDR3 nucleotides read TGTGCCAGCAGAGACCTCGGACTATCGCAGCAGTATTTT. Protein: CASRDLGLSQQYF. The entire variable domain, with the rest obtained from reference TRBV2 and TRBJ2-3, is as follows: EPEVTQTPSHQVTQMGQEVILRCVPISNHLYFYWYRQILGQKVEFLVSFYNNEISEKSEIFDDQFSVERPDGSNFTLKIRSTKLEDSAMYFCASRDLGLSQQYFGPGTRLTVL.

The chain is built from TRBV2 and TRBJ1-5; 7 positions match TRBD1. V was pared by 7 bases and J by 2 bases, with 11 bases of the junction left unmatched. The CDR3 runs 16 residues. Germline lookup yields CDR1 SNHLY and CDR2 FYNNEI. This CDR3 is CASTARGLRGNQPQHF. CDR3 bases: TGTGCCAGCACAGCGAGGGGGCTGAGGGGCAATCAGCCCCAGCATTTT.

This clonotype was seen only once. The CDR3 here is CASSPSGLAGVEQFF. In DNA, the CDR3 is TGTGCCAGCTCACCATCGGGACTAGCGGGAGTTGAGCAGTTCTTC. The chain links TRBV18 to TRBJ2-1; TRBD2 aligns across 14 bases. Looked up from germline, CDR1 is KGHSH and CDR2 is LQKENI. The CDR3 loop spans 15 amino acids. V dropped 2 bases and J dropped 9; count of bases not matched to a gene: 3.

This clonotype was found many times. This CDR3 is CASSSGGEKLFF. Written as DNA, the CDR3 is TGTGCCAGCAGTTCAGGGGGCGAAAAACTGTTTTTT. This chain links TRBV12-3 or TRBV12-4 with TRBJ1-4; the match to TRBD1 covers 8 bases. V shed 4 bases and J 8 bases; nucleotides not matched to a gene: 0. The CDR3 contains 12 residues.

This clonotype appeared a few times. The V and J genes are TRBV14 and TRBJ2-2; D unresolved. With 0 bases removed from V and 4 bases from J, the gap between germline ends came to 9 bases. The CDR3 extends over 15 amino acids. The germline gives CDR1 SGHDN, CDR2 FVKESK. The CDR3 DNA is TGTGCCAGCAGCCAAGATTTCCCCGTCACCGGGGAGCTGTTTTTT. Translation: CASSQDFPVTGELFF.

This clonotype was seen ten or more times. The CDR3 is CASSRTGIGQPQHF. Here the CDR3 DNA reads TGTGCCAGCAGTCGTACAGGGATTGGGCAGCCCCAGCATTTT. The genes are TRBV2 and TRBJ1-5, with D possibly matching TRBD1 (6 bases). Deletions cut 5 bases from V and 7 bases from J, with 15 bases between. The CDR3 sequence is 14 residues long. Germline CDR1 and CDR2: SNHLY and FYNNEI.

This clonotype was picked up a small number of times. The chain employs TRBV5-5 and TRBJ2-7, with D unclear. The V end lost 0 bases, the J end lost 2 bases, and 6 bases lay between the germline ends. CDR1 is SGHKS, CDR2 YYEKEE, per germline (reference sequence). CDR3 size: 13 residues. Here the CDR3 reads CASSLEHTYEQYF. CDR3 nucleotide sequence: TGTGCCAGCAGCTTGGAACATACCTACGAGCAGTACTTC.

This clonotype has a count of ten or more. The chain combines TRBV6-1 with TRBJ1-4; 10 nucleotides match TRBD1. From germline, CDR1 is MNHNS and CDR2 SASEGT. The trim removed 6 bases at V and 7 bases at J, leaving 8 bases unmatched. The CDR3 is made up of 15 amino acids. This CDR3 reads CASRDRGRRSEKLFF. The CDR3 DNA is TGTGCCAGCAGAGACAGGGGGCGCAGGAGTGAAAAACTGTTTTTT.

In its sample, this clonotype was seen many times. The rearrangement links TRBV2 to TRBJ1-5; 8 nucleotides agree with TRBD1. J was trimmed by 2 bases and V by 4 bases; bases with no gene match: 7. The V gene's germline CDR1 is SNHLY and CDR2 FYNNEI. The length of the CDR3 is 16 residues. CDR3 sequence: CASSARTGIGNQPQHF. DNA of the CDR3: TGTGCCAGCAGTGCCCGGACAGGGATCGGCAATCAGCCCCAGCATTTT.

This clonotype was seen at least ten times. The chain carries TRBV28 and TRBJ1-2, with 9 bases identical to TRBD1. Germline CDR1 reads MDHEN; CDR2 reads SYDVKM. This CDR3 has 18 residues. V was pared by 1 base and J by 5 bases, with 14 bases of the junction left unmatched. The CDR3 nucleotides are TGTGCCAGCAGTTTATCCTCCGGGACAGGGCCCGCAGGTTATGGCTACACCTTC. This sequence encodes CASSLSSGTGPAGYGYTF.

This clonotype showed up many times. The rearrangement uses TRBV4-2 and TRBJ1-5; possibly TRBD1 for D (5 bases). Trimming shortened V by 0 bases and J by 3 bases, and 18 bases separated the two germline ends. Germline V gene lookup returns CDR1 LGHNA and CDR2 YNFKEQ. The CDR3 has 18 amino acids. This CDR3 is CASSQDRGAGGFNQPQHF. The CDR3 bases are TGTGCCAGCAGCCAAGATAGAGGGGCGGGGGGTTTCAATCAGCCCCAGCATTTT.

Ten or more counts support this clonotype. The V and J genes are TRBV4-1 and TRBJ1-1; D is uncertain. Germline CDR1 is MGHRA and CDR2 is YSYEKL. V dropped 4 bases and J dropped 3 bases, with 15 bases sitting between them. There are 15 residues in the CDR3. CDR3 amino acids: CASSPWPRGHTEAFF. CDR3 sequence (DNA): TGCGCCAGCAGCCCCTGGCCTCGAGGGCACACTGAAGCTTTCTTT.

The CDR3: CATSRGTNYGYTF. In DNA form, the CDR3 reads TGTGCCACCAGCAGGGGGACTAACTATGGCTACACCTTC. This chain uses TRBV15 with TRBJ1-2, with unresolved D. The V end lost 3 bases, the J end lost 0 bases, and 5 bases lay between the germline ends. Germline CDR1 reads LNHNV; CDR2 reads YYDKDF (reference sequence). This CDR3 region has 13 residues.

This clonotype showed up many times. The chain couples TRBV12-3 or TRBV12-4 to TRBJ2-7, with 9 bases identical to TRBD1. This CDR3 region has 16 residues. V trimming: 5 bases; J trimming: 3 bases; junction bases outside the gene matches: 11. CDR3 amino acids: CASSRDRARTNYEQYF. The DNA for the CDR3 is TGTGCCAGCAGTAGGGACAGGGCCCGAACAAACTACGAGCAGTACTTC.

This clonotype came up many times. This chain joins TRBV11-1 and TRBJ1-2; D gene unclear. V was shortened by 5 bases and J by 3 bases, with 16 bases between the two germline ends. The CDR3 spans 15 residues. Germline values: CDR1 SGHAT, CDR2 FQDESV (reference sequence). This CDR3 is CASSPSDRVYYGYTF. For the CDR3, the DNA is TGTGCCAGCAGCCCATCGGATCGGGTCTACTATGGCTACACCTTC.

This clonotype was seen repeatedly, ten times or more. CDR3 in DNA: TGTGCCAGCAGTCCCGGGACGCCTTGGTCTGAAGCTTTCTTT. This gives the protein CASSPGTPWSEAFF. V and J are TRBV12-3 or TRBV12-4 and TRBJ1-1; D perhaps matches TRBD1 (5 bases). The CDR3 totals 14 residues. V lost 5 bases and J lost 6, with 16 bases in between.

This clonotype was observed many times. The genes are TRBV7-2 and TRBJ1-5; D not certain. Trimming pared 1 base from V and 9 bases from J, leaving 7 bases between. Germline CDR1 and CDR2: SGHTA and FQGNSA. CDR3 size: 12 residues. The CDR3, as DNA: TGTGCCAGCAGCTTAGACTTAGGGCCCCAGCATTTT. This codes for CASSLDLGPQHF.

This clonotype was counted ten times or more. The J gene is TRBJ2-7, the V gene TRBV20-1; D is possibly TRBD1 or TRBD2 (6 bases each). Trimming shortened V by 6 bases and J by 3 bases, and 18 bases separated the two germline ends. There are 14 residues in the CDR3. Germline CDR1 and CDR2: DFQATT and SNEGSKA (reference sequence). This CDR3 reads CSAERGDANYEQYF. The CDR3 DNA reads TGCAGTGCGGAGAGGGGGGACGCCAACTACGAGCAGTACTTC.

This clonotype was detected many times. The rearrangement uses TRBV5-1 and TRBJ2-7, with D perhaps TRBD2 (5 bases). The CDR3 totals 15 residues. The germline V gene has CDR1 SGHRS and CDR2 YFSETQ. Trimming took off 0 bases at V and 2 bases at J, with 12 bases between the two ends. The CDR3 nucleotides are TGCGCCAGCAGCTTGGAATGGGGAGTTGCCTACGAGCAGTACTTC. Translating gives CASSLEWGVAYEQYF. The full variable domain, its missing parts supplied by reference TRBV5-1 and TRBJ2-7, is KAGVTQTPRYLIKTRGQQVTLSCSPISGHRSVSWYQQTPGQGLQFLFEYFSETQRNKGNFPGRFSGRQFSNSRSEMNVSTLELGDSALYLCASSLEWGVAYEQYFGPGTRLTVT.

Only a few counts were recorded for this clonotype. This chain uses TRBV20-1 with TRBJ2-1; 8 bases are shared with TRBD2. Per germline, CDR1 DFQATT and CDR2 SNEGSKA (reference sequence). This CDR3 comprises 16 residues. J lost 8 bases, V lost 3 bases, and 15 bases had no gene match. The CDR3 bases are TGCAGTGCTAGGGGGGTGGCGGGAGGCATGGTCGATGAGCAGTTCTTC. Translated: CSARGVAGGMVDEQFF.

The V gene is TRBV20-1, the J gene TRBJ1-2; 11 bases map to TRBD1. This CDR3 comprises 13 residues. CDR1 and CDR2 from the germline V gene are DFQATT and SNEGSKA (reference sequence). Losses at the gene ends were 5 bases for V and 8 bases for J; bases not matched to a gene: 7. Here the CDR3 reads CSALTDRGRGYTF. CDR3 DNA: TGCAGTGCTCTGACGGACAGGGGGCGAGGCTACACCTTC.

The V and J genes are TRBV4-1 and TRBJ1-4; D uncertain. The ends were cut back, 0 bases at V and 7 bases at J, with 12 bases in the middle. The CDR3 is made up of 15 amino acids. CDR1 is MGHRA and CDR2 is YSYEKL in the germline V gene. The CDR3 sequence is CASSQDGVIGEKLFF. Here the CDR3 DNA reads TGCGCCAGCAGCCAAGATGGAGTTATCGGTGAAAAACTGTTTTTT.

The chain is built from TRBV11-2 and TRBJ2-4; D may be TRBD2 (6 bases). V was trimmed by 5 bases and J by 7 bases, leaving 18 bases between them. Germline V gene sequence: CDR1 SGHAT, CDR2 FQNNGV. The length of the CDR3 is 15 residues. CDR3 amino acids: CASSPRWTRGNIQYF. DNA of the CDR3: TGTGCCAGCAGCCCCCGATGGACCCGGGGGAACATTCAGTACTTC.

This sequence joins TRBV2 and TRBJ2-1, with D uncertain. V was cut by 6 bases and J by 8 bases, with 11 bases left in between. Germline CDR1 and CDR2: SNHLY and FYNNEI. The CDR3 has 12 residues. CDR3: CASSPYGYEQFF. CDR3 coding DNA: TGTGCCAGCAGCCCCTATGGGTATGAGCAGTTCTTC.

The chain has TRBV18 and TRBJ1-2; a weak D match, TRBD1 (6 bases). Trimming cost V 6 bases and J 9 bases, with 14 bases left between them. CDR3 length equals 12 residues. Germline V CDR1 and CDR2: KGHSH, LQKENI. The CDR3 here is CASSGGRLSYTF. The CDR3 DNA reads TGTGCCAGCTCCGGGGGCAGATTGAGCTACACCTTC.

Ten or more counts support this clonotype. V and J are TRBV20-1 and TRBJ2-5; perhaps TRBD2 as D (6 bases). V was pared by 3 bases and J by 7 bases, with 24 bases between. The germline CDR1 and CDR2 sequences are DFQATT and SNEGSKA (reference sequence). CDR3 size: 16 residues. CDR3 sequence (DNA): TGCAGTGCTAGTGGGGGACTCAACCCGCTCCTGCGGACCCAGTACTTC. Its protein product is CSASGGLNPLLRTQYF.

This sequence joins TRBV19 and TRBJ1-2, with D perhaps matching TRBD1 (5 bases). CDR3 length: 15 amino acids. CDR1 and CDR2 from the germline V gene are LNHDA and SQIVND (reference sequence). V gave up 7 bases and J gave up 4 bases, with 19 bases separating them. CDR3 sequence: CASTLQRGGTYGYTF. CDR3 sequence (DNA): TGTGCCAGTACCCTCCAGCGGGGGGGAACCTATGGCTACACCTTC.

CDR3 amino acids: CASSDQGASNQPQHF. The CDR3 coding sequence is TGTGCCAGCAGTGATCAGGGGGCGAGCAATCAGCCCCAGCATTTT. The chain couples TRBV6-1 to TRBJ1-5; 8 positions agree with TRBD1. The V gene's germline CDR1 is MNHNS and CDR2 SASEGT. This CDR3 contains 15 residues. Trimming removed 3 bases from V and 1 base from J; junction bases left unmatched: 2.

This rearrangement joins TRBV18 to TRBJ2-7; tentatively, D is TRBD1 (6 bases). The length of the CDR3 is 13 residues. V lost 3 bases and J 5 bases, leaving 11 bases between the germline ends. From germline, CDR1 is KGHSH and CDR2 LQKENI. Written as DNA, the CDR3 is TGTGCCAGCTCACCGAACAGGGACAACGAGCAGTACTTC. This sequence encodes CASSPNRDNEQYF.